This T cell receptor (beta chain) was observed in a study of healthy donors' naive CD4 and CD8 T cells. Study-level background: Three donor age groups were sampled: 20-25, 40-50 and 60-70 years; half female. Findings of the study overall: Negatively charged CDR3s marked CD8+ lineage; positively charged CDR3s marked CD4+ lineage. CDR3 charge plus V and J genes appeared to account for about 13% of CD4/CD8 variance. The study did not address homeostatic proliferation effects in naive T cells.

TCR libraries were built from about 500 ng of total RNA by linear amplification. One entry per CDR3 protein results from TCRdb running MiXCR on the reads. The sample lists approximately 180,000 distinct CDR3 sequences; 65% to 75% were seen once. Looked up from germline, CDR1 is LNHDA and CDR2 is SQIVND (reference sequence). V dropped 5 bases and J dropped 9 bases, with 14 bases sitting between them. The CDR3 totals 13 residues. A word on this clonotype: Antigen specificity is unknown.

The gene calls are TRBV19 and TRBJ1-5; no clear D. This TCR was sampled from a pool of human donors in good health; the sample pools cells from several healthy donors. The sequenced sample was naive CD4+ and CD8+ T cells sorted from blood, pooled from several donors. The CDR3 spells CASSGRSRWPQHF. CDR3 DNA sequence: TGTGCCAGTAGTGGGCGTAGTCGGTGGCCCCAGCATTTT.